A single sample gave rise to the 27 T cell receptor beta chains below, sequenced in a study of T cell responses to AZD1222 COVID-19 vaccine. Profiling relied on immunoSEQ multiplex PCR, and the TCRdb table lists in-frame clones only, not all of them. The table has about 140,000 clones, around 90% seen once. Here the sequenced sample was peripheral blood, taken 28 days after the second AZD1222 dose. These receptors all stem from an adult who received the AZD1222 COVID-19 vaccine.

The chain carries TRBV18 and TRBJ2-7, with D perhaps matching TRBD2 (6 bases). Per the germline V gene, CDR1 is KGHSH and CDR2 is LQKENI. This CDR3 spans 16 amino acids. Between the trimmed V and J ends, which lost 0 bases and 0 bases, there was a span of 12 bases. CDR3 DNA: TGTGCCAGCTCACCACCGAATCGGGGGAGCTCCTACGAGCAGTACTTC. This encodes CASSPPNRGSSYEQYF.

CDR3 region: CASSPQGDRTGELFF. DNA for the CDR3: TGTGCCAGCAGCCCACAGGGTGATAGGACCGGGGAGCTGTTTTTT. The rearrangement links TRBV28 to TRBJ2-2; D possibly corresponds to TRBD1 (6 bases). The CDR3 sequence is 15 residues long. V was shortened by 6 bases and J by 5 bases, with 16 bases between the two germline ends. From germline, CDR1 is MDHEN and CDR2 SYDVKM.

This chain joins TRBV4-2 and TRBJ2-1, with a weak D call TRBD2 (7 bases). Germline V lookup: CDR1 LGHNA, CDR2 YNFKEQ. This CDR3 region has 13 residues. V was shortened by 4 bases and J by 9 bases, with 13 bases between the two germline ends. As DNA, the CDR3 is TGTGCCAGCAGCCGGGGGCGGGAGATTGAGCAGTTCTTC. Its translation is CASSRGREIEQFF.

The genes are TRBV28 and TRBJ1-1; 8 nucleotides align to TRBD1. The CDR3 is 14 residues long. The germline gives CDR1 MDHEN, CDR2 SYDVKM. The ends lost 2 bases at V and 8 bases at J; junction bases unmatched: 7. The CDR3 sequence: CASSLSGTGREAFF. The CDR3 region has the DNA TGTGCCAGCAGTTTAAGCGGGACAGGACGCGAAGCTTTCTTT.

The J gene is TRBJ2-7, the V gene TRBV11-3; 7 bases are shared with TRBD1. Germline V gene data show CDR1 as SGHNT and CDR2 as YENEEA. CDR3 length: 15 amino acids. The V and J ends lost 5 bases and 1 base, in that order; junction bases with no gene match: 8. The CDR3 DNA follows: TGTGCCAGCAGCCACCGTTGGGACAGATCCTACGAGCAGTACTTC. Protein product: CASSHRWDRSYEQYF.

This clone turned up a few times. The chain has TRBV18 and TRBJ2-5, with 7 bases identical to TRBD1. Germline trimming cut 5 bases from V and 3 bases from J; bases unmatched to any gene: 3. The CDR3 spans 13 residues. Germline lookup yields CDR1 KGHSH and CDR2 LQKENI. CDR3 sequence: CASSIQGKETQYF. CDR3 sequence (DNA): TGTGCCAGCTCAATACAGGGGAAAGAGACCCAGTACTTC.

CDR3 amino acids: CASSLVMWAGTNEKLFF. For the CDR3, the DNA is TGTGCCAGCAGCTTAGTTATGTGGGCAGGGACTAATGAAAAACTGTTTTTT. This chain joins TRBV7-2 and TRBJ1-4, with D perhaps TRBD1 (5 bases). The CDR3 length is 17 residues. Looked up from germline, CDR1 is SGHTA and CDR2 is FQGNSA. Trimming took off 1 base at V and 2 bases at J, with 14 bases between the two ends.

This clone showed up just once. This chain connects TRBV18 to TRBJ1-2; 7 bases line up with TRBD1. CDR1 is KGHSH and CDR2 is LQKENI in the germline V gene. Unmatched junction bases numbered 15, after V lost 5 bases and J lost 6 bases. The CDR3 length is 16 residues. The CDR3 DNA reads TGTGCCAGCTCAGACCCGGGACAGAAAGTTCAACATGGCTACACCTTC. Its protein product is CASSDPGQKVQHGYTF.

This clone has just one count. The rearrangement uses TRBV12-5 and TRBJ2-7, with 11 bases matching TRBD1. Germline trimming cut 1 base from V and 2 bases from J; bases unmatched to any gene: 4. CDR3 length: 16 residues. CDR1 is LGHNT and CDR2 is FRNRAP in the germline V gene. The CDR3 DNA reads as TGTGCTAGTGGTTTGGGGGCGGGACAGGGGGCCTACGAGCAGTACTTC. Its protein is CASGLGAGQGAYEQYF.

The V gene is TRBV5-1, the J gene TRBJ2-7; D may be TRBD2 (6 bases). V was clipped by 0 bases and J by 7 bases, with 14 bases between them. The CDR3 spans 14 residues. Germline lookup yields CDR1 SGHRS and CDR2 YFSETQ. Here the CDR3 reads CASSLAAGFSEQYF. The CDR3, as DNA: TGCGCCAGCAGCTTGGCCGCGGGATTCTCTGAGCAGTACTTC.

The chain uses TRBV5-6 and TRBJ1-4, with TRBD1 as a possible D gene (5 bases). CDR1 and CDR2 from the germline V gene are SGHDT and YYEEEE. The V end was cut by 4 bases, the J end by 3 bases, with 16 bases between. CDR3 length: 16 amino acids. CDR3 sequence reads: CASSPSRQGPNEKLFF. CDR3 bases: TGTGCCAGCAGCCCATCCCGCCAGGGACCTAATGAAAAACTGTTTTTT.

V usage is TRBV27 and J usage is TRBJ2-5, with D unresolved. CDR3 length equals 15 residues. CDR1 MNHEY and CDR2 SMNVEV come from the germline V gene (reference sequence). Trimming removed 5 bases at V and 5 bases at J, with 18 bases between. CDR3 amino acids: CASSAGRTQYETQYF. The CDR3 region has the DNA TGTGCCAGCAGTGCCGGTCGAACGCAGTATGAGACCCAGTACTTC.

CDR3 in amino acids: CASSSTNRGPLSYEQYF. CDR3 coding DNA: TGTGCCAGCAGCTCTACGAACAGGGGACCCCTTTCCTACGAGCAGTACTTC. The chain joins TRBV7-9 to TRBJ2-7; 7 positions match TRBD1. The CDR3 has 17 amino acids. Trimming cost V 4 bases and J 1 base; bases outside gene matches: 13. The germline V gene encodes CDR1 SEHNR and CDR2 FQNEAQ (reference sequence).

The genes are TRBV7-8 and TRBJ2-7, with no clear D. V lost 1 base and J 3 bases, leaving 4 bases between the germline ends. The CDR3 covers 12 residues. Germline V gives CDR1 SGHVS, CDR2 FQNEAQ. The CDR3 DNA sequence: TGTGCCAGCAGCTTAGAGCGCTACGAGCAGTACTTC. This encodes CASSLERYEQYF.

The CDR3 coding sequence is TGTGCCAGCAGTGGACCCCCTATTGTGGGGGGCGGTGGCTACACCTTC. Its translation: CASSGPPIVGGGGYTF. The chain joins TRBV13 to TRBJ1-2; the D gene is possibly TRBD1 (6 bases). The CDR3 has 16 amino acids. Per germline, CDR1 PRHDT and CDR2 FYEKMQ (reference sequence). Between the trimmed V and J ends, which lost 6 bases and 7 bases, there was a span of 24 bases.

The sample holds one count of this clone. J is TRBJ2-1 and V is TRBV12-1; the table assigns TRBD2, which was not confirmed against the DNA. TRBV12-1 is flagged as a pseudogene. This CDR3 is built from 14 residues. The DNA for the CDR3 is TGTGCCAGCAGCTTTGTCGGGGGTTCCAATGAGCAGTTCTTC. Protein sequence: CASSFVGGSNEQFF.

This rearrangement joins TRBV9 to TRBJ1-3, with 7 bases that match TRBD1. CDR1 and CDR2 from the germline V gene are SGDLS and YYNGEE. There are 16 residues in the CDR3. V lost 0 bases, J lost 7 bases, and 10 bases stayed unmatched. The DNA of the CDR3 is TGTGCCAGCAGCGTAGGGGCAGGGGGGTTCCCCAACACCATATATTTT. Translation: CASSVGAGGFPNTIYF.

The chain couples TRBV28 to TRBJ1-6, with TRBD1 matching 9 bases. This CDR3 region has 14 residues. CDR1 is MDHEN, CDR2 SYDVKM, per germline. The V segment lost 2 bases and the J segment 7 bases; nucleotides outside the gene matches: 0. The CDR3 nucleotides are TGTGCCAGCAGTTTAGGGACAGGGAATTCACCCCTCCACTTT. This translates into CASSLGTGNSPLHF.

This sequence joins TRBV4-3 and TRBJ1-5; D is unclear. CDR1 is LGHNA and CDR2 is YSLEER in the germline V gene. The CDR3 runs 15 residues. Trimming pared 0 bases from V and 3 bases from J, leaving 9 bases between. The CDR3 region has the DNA TGCGCCAGCAGCCAAGATTGGCAGAACAATCAGCCCCAGCATTTT. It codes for CASSQDWQNNQPQHF.

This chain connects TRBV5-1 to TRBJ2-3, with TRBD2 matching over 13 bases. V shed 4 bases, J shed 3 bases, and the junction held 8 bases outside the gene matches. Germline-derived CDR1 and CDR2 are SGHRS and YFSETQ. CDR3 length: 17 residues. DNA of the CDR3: TGCGCCAGCAGCCCGTGGGGGACTAGCGGGACGACAGATACGCAGTATTTT. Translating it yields CASSPWGTSGTTDTQYF.

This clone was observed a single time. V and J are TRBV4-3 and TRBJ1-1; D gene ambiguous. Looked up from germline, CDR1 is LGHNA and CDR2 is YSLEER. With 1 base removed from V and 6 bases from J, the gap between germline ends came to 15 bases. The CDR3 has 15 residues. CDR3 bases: TGCGCCAGCAGCCAAGTTTCCCGGGGTAGTGCTGAAGCTTTCTTT. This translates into CASSQVSRGSAEAFF.

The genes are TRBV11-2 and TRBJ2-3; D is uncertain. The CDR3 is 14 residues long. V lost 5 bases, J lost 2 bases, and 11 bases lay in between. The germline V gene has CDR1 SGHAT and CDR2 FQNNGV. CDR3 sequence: CASSPLGPTDTQYF. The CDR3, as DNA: TGTGCCAGCAGCCCTCTGGGTCCCACAGATACGCAGTATTTT.

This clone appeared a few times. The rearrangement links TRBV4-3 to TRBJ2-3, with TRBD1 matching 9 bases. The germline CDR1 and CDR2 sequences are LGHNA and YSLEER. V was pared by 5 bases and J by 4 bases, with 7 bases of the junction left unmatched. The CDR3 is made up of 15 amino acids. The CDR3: CASSERQGGADTQYF. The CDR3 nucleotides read TGCGCCAGCAGCGAACGACAGGGGGGCGCAGATACGCAGTATTTT.

In nucleotides, the CDR3 is TGTGCCAGTAGGGAGGGGGCATTTGGCTACACCTTC. Its translation is CASREGAFGYTF. The chain employs TRBV19 and TRBJ1-2, with TRBD1 identical over 7 bases. The CDR3 has 12 residues. CDR1 is LNHDA and CDR2 is SQIVND in the germline V gene (reference sequence). J lost 7 bases, V lost 6 bases, and 5 bases had no gene match.

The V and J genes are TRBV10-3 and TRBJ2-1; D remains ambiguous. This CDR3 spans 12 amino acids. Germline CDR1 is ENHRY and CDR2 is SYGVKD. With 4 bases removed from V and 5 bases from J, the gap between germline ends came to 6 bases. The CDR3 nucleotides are TGTGCCATCAGTGTGAAGAACAATGAGCAGTTCTTC. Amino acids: CAISVKNNEQFF.

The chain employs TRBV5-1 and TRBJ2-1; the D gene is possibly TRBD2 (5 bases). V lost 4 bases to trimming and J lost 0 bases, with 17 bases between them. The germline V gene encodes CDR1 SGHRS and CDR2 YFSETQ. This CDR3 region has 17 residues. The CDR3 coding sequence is TGCGCCAGCAGCCCCGGGATCGGGGTCAGCTCCTACAATGAGCAGTTCTTC. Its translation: CASSPGIGVSSYNEQFF.

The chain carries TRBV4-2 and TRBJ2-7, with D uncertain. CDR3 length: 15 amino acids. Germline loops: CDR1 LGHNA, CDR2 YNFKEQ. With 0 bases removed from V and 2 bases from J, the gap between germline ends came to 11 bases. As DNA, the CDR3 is TGTGCCAGCAGCCAAGAGATAACAGTACCCTACGAGCAGTACTTC. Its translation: CASSQEITVPYEQYF.